The 3 T cell receptor beta chains given below trace back to one sample, sequenced in a study of Graves' ophthalmopathy and Graves' hyperthyroidism. Amplified TCR beta CDR3 regions were obtained using RNA transcripts as template. The workflow started with a first-round RT-PCR run with HTBI primers and then moved on to a second-round multiplex PCR. TCRdb reprocessed the multiplex PCR reads via MiXCR and lists one record per CDR3 protein. In the table there are approximately 160,000 distinct CDR3 sequences, under 45% of which are singletons. The source material was peripheral blood. These receptors were collected from a man aged 30 to 39 with Graves' ophthalmopathy.

The CDR3 sequence is CASSFVGGRGYEQYF. The CDR3, as DNA: TGTGCCAGCAGTTTTGTGGGCGGGAGAGGCTACGAGCAGTACTTC. The chain carries TRBV28 and TRBJ2-7; 7 bases map to TRBD2. From germline, CDR1 is MDHEN and CDR2 SYDVKM. The CDR3 has 15 amino acids. V shed 3 bases and J 3 bases; nucleotides not matched to a gene: 8.

The rearrangement uses TRBV12-3 or TRBV12-4 and TRBJ2-7; perhaps TRBD2 as D (6 bases). V was cut by 5 bases and J by 5 bases, with 16 bases left in between. This CDR3 has 14 residues. The CDR3 bases are TGTGCCAGCAGTGGAAGCGGGCGTCGGCACGAGCAGTACTTC. Translation: CASSGSGRRHEQYF.

This clonotype was seen ten or more times. The V gene is TRBV6-5, the J gene TRBJ2-6; D could derive from TRBD1 or TRBD2 (5 bases each). There are 14 residues in the CDR3. Trimming removed 10 bases at V and 2 bases at J, with 12 bases between. The germline V gene has CDR1 MNHEY and CDR2 SVGAGI. The CDR3 here is CATRRGAGANVLTF. The CDR3 nucleotides are TGTGCCACCCGTAGGGGAGCTGGGGCCAACGTCCTGACTTTC.